This T cell receptor (beta chain) was observed in a study of vaccination and CD4 T cells after COVID-19. Across the whole study: Convalescent donors: six male, four female; seven Caucasian, two Asian, one multiracial, two Hispanic. Each control culture was treated with a CEFX pool, an HIV-1 Nef pool, or no peptide.

CD4+ T cells that had been cultured provided DNA sequenced with the Oncomine TCR Beta short-read assay. TCRdb passed the PCR reads through MiXCR, listing each CDR3 protein once. The sample consists of approximately 16,000 distinct CDR3 sequences, around two fifths of them appearing once. Of note for this clonotype: Its antigen is unidentified.

Regarding treatment: approximately nine-day PBMC culture with coronavirus spike peptide pools or control peptides (ViraFEST assay). Via ViraFEST, peptide pools expanded antigen-specific T cells before TCR sequencing. The dates of positive PCR tests extended from March through December 2020 and came before the US Alpha, Beta and Delta variants. The trim removed 2 bases at V and 4 bases at J, leaving 8 bases unmatched. Germline lookup yields CDR1 MDHEN and CDR2 SYDVKM. The CDR3 sequence is 16 residues long. Source material: CD4+ T cells from blood, cultured in vitro. The TCR comes from a human donor who had recovered from COVID-19. The chain is built from TRBV28 and TRBJ2-1, with 7 nucleotides matching TRBD2. The CDR3 coding sequence is TGTGCCAGCAGTTTAACCAGCGGGGATCTTTACAATGAGCAGTTCTTC. Its protein is CASSLTSGDLYNEQFF.